This T cell receptor beta chain was found in a study of blood T cell repertoires in COVID-19. Germline assignment: CDR1 SGHTA and CDR2 FQGTGA. This CDR3 comprises 14 residues. Trimming took off 7 bases at V and 0 bases at J, with 11 bases between the two ends. Profiled with immunoSEQ multiplex PCR; TCRdb holds only in-frame clones, not every one. The table lists about 92,000 clones, over 75% of them singletons. The chain combines TRBV7-3 with TRBJ2-3; D not resolved. What was sequenced was peripheral blood. This clonotype was sampled from a human donor in a cohort sampled during active COVID-19. CDR3 sequence (DNA): TGTGCCAGCACCACCGGAGAAAGCACAGATACGCAGTATTTT. Its protein is CASTTGESTDTQYF. Drawing the rest from reference TRBV7-3 and TRBJ2-3, the complete variable domain is GAGVSQTPSNKVTEKGKYVELRCDPISGHTALYWYRQSLGQGPEFLIYFQGTGAADDSGLPNDRFFAVRPEGSVSTLKIQRTERGDSAVYLCASTTGESTDTQYFGPGTRLTVL.